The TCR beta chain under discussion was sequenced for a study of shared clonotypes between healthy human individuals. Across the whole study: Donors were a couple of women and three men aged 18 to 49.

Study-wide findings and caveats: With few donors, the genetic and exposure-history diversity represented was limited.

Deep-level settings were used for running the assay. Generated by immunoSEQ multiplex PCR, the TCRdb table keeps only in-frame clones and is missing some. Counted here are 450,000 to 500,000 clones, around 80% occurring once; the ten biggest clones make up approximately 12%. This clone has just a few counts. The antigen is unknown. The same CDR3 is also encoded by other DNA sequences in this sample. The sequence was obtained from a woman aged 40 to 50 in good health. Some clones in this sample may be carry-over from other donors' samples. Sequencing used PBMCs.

This chain's CDR3 is CASSRDTGQPQHF. CDR3 nucleotides: TGTGCCAGCAGCCGGGACACAGGTCAGCCCCAGCATTTT. The chain is built from TRBV2 and TRBJ1-5, with D perhaps TRBD1 (6 bases). The V end lost 6 bases, the J end lost 6 bases, and 12 bases lay between the germline ends. The germline V gene has CDR1 SNHLY and CDR2 FYNNEI. CDR3 length: 13 residues.